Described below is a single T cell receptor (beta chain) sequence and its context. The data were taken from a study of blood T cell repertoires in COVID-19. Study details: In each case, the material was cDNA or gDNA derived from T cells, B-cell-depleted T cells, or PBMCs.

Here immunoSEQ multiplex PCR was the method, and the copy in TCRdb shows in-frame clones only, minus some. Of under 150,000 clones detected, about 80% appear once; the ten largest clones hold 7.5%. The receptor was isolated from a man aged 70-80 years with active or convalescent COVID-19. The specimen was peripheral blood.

The CDR3 loop is CASGRGDFNTEAFF. As DNA, the CDR3 is TGTGCCAGCGGTCGTGGGGACTTCAACACTGAAGCTTTCTTT. This chain connects TRBV27 to TRBJ1-1, with D maybe TRBD1 (5 bases). The V gene lost 8 bases and the J gene lost 2 bases, with 15 bases spanning the gap. The germline CDR1 and CDR2 sequences are MNHEY and SMNVEV (reference sequence). CDR3 length: 14 residues.